One and the same sample provided the 24 T cell receptor beta chains below, sequenced in a study of T cell changes during pregnancy in multiple sclerosis. The data were produced by immunoSEQ multiplex PCR, yet TCRdb's version contains in-frame clones alone and is incomplete. This sample carries 55,000 to 80,000 clones, approximately 94% of them seen once, and the ten largest clones take 0.58%. Sequencing used peripheral blood, obtained in the third trimester of pregnancy. The receptor source for this set is a female donor with multiple sclerosis, enrolled in a pregnancy study.

The chain couples TRBV6-5 to TRBJ1-4, with D maybe TRBD1 (5 bases). Trimming took off 6 bases at V and 6 bases at J, with 14 bases between the two ends. The CDR3 spans 14 residues. Germline V lookup: CDR1 MNHEY, CDR2 SVGAGI. DNA of the CDR3: TGTGCCAGCAGCTCCACCGGGACTCATGAAAAACTGTTTTTT. As protein: CASSSTGTHEKLFF.

The gene calls are TRBV15 and TRBJ2-1; TRBD2 aligns across 14 bases. Trimming at V came to 4 bases and at J to 4 bases, leaving 3 bases not matched to a gene. Germline V lookup: CDR1 LNHNV, CDR2 YYDKDF (reference sequence). This CDR3 is built from 16 residues. The CDR3 DNA follows: TGTGCCACCAGCACCAGACTAGCGGGGGGGTACAATGAGCAGTTCTTC. Amino acid sequence: CATSTRLAGGYNEQFF.

The genes are TRBV19 and TRBJ1-1; the match to TRBD1 covers 11 bases. V was clipped by 4 bases and J by 1 base; unmatched bases: 5. Germline V gene lookup returns CDR1 LNHDA and CDR2 SQIVND (reference sequence). The CDR3 runs to 16 residues. The CDR3 nucleotides read TGTGCCAGTAGTAACCCGGACAGGGGGCCGAACACTGAAGCTTTCTTT. Translating gives CASSNPDRGPNTEAFF.

The rearrangement uses TRBV7-9 and TRBJ1-2; D gene uncertain. V lost 9 bases to trimming and J lost 5 bases, with 16 bases between them. This CDR3 is built from 13 residues. Germline CDR1 is SEHNR and CDR2 is FQNEAQ (reference sequence). CDR3 protein: CASRPGGQYGYTF. The CDR3 DNA reads as TGTGCCAGTAGACCAGGTGGGCAGTATGGCTACACCTTC.

CDR3 amino acids: CASSATGRDTQYF. The CDR3 nucleotides read TGTGCCAGCAGCGCGACAGGCCGAGATACGCAGTATTTT. The gene calls are TRBV9 and TRBJ2-3, with D perhaps TRBD1 (6 bases). The germline V and J ends were trimmed by 3 bases and 5 bases, with 10 bases remaining between them. There are 13 residues in the CDR3. Germline-derived CDR1 and CDR2 are SGDLS and YYNGEE.

The chain has TRBV9 and TRBJ2-5; weak D call: TRBD1 (6 bases). This CDR3 is 17 amino acids long. The germline V gene has CDR1 SGDLS and CDR2 YYNGEE. V lost 0 bases and J 3 bases, leaving 18 bases between the germline ends. The CDR3 spells CASSVGRTADPKETQYF. DNA for the CDR3: TGTGCCAGCAGCGTAGGAAGGACAGCCGATCCTAAAGAGACCCAGTACTTC.

The chain couples TRBV10-3 to TRBJ1-1; D call uncertain. CDR3 length: 13 amino acids. Germline V CDR1 and CDR2: ENHRY, SYGVKD. V was cut by 0 bases and J by 0 bases, with 2 bases left in between. The CDR3, as DNA: TGTGCCATCAGTGAGTCCGTGAACACTGAAGCTTTCTTT. Translated, it gives CAISESVNTEAFF.

This chain links TRBV9 with TRBJ2-5; 13 bases line up with TRBD2. Germline trimming cut 4 bases from V and 4 bases from J; bases unmatched to any gene: 7. In germline, CDR1 is SGDLS, CDR2 YYNGEE. The CDR3 has 16 residues. The CDR3 DNA is TGTGCCAGCAGCAGAGCGGGACTAGCGGGGTCAGAGACCCAGTACTTC. Its protein product is CASSRAGLAGSETQYF.

This clone appeared a single time. The V gene is TRBV6-1, the J gene TRBJ1-2; D is possibly TRBD1 (6 bases). The CDR3 contains 15 residues. Trimming removed 4 bases from V and 3 bases from J, with 15 bases in between. CDR1 MNHNS and CDR2 SASEGT come from the germline V gene. The CDR3 is CASSVKQGLYYGYTF. CDR3 bases: TGTGCCAGCAGTGTAAAACAGGGACTATACTATGGCTACACCTTC.

The chain links TRBV12-5 to TRBJ2-2, with D uncertain. This CDR3 is built from 15 residues. Trimming removed 1 base from V and 2 bases from J, with 8 bases in between. CDR1 is LGHNT and CDR2 is FRNRAP in the germline V gene. The CDR3 here is CASGLASGNTGELFF. In DNA form, the CDR3 reads TGTGCTAGTGGTTTGGCTTCAGGTAACACCGGGGAGCTGTTTTTT.

The chain couples TRBV7-2 to TRBJ1-2, with TRBD1 matching over 9 bases. This CDR3 comprises 17 residues. With V trimmed by 4 bases and J by 6 bases, 15 bases remained unmatched. CDR1 is SGHTA, CDR2 FQGNSA, per germline. The DNA of the CDR3 is TGTGCCAGCAGCTCGAGATCTAACAGACAGGGGGTAGATGGCTACACCTTC. It codes for CASSSRSNRQGVDGYTF.

CDR3 loop: CASSPRTGNEQFF. CDR3 nucleotide sequence: TGTGCCAGCAGCCCCCGGACAGGGAATGAGCAGTTCTTC. J is TRBJ2-1 and V is TRBV7-3; 8 bases are a match to TRBD1. CDR1 SGHTA and CDR2 FQGTGA come from the germline V gene. The CDR3 contains 13 residues. V gave up 5 bases and J gave up 7 bases; unmatched junction bases: 4.

The chain has TRBV6-5 and TRBJ1-2, with a weak D call TRBD1 (6 bases). V lost 6 bases to trimming and J lost 8 bases, with 13 bases between them. This CDR3 comprises 12 residues. The germline CDR1 and CDR2 sequences are MNHEY and SVGAGI. CDR3 nucleotides: TGTGCCAGCAGGCAGGGGACGGGAGGCTACACCTTC. Protein sequence: CASRQGTGGYTF.

The V and J genes are TRBV6-5 and TRBJ2-5; 13 nucleotides agree with TRBD2. The V gene's germline CDR1 is MNHEY and CDR2 SVGAGI. This CDR3 has 15 amino acids. V dropped 7 bases and J dropped 6; count of bases not matched to a gene: 8. The CDR3 region is CASTGLAGDVKTQYF. Here the CDR3 DNA reads TGTGCCAGCACCGGACTAGCGGGGGACGTAAAGACCCAGTACTTC.

The rearrangement links TRBV7-2 to TRBJ1-6, with TRBD1 matching 7 bases. The V and J ends lost 4 bases and 6 bases, in that order; junction bases with no gene match: 6. CDR1 SGHTA and CDR2 FQGNSA come from the germline V gene. There are 15 residues in the CDR3. The chain's CDR3 is CASSSSDRINSPLHF. CDR3 DNA: TGTGCCAGCAGCTCCTCGGACAGGATTAATTCACCCCTCCACTTT.

This clone has more than one count but fewer than ten. The chain joins TRBV5-1 to TRBJ1-2, with no clear D. CDR3 length: 13 amino acids. Between the trimmed V and J ends, which lost 0 bases and 3 bases, there was a span of 6 bases. Per germline, CDR1 SGHRS and CDR2 YFSETQ. The CDR3 region has the DNA TGCGCCAGCAGCTTGGGACGGGACTATGGCTACACCTTC. Its translation is CASSLGRDYGYTF.

The chain links TRBV5-4 to TRBJ1-2, with D unclear. The CDR3 totals 15 residues. Trimming took 8 bases from V and 4 from J, leaving 21 bases between them. Germline V gene lookup returns CDR1 SGHNT and CDR2 YYREEE (reference sequence). CDR3 amino acids: CASRGYGDRSYGYTF. For the CDR3, the DNA is TGTGCCAGTCGAGGGTACGGGGATCGCAGCTATGGCTACACCTTC.

V and J are TRBV29-1 and TRBJ2-2, with 7 bases matching TRBD2. Germline loops: CDR1 SQVTM, CDR2 ANQGSEA. This CDR3 comprises 16 residues. V was clipped by 6 bases and J by 5 bases; unmatched bases: 15. The CDR3 DNA is TGCAGCGTAGATACCTACGAGGGAGGGGTAACCGGGGAGCTGTTTTTT. Amino acids: CSVDTYEGGVTGELFF.

As for this clone: Mismatch with germline at one junction end may stem from a read error. The rearrangement links TRBV11-3 to TRBJ2-7; 11 bases are shared with TRBD1. CDR1 SGHNT and CDR2 YENEEA come from the germline V gene. The CDR3 has 13 residues. CDR3 sequence: CASSDWDRGERYF. CDR3 bases: TGTGCCAGCAGCGACTGGGACAGGGGGGAGCGGTACTTC. Based on the CDR3 plus reference TRBV11-3 and TRBJ2-7, the full variable domain is EAGVVQSPRYKIIEKKQPVAFWCNPISGHNTLYWYLQNLGQGPELLIRYENEEAVDDSQLPKDRFSAERLKGVDSTLKIQPAELGDSAVYLCASSDWDRGERYFGPGTRLTVT.

The rearrangement uses TRBV28 and TRBJ2-3; TRBD2 matches 12 bases. The CDR3 has 15 amino acids. Germline CDR1 and CDR2: MDHEN and SYDVKM. V trimming: 5 bases; J trimming: 3 bases; junction bases outside the gene matches: 3. CDR3 coding DNA: TGTGCCAGCAGTCGACTAGCGGGGGTAACAGATACGCAGTATTTT. This translates into CASSRLAGVTDTQYF.

The DNA of the CDR3 is TGTGCCAGCAGTGACGGGCGGGGGCCCGTGAACACTGAAGCTTTCTTT. Protein product: CASSDGRGPVNTEAFF. V usage is TRBV6-4 and J usage is TRBJ1-1, with D perhaps matching TRBD1 (6 bases). Per the germline V gene, CDR1 is MRHNA and CDR2 is SNTAGT. The V and J ends lost 2 bases and 0 bases respectively, with 13 bases between them. The CDR3 has 16 amino acids.

Notes on this clone: Other DNA sequences within the sample encode an identical CDR3. The chain employs TRBV29-1 and TRBJ1-1; 9 positions agree with TRBD1. The CDR3 spans 13 residues. Per germline, CDR1 SQVTM and CDR2 ANQGSEA. V was clipped by 2 bases and J by 4 bases; unmatched bases: 2. CDR3 region: CSVEKGQGTEAFF. CDR3 nucleotide sequence: TGCAGCGTTGAAAAGGGACAGGGCACTGAAGCTTTCTTT.

This chain links TRBV5-4 with TRBJ2-5; TRBD2 matches at 10 bases. Unmatched junction bases numbered 7, after V lost 4 bases and J lost 1 base. Germline lookup yields CDR1 SGHNT and CDR2 YYREEE (reference sequence). This CDR3 region has 16 residues. The CDR3 bases are TGTGCCAGCAGCGGCGGCGAGCGGGGGGGCCAAGAGACCCAGTACTTC. It yields the protein CASSGGERGGQETQYF.

The table lists this clone with a count of one. This chain connects TRBV29-1 to TRBJ1-5; 7 bases agree with TRBD1. The CDR3 length is 13 residues. Per the germline V gene, CDR1 is SQVTM and CDR2 is ANQGSEA. With 5 bases clipped from V and 5 bases from J, the junction kept 6 bases outside the gene matches. CDR3 in amino acids: CSVRQGVDQPQHF. CDR3 in DNA: TGCAGCGTTCGCCAGGGGGTTGATCAGCCCCAGCATTTT.